The sequence of this T cell receptor beta chain was determined in a study of blood T cell repertoires in COVID-19. V lost 7 bases and J lost 3; bases outside the gene matches: 8. Germline V gene data show CDR1 as MDHEN and CDR2 as SYDVKM. CDR3 length: 15 residues. Repertoires were generated with immunoSEQ multiplex PCR, while TCRdb's copy carries only in-frame clones and drops some. In the table there are more than 300,000 clones, roughly 89% of which are singletons. The source of this sequence is a woman aged 25 to 39 who had recovered from COVID-19. V and J are TRBV28 and TRBJ1-2; TRBD1 aligns across 10 bases. The sample comprised PBMCs or T cells enriched from blood (not recorded which). The CDR3 sequence: CASTSSGTGDYGYTF. Written as DNA, the CDR3 is TGTGCCAGCACCTCTTCCGGGACAGGGGACTATGGCTACACCTTC.